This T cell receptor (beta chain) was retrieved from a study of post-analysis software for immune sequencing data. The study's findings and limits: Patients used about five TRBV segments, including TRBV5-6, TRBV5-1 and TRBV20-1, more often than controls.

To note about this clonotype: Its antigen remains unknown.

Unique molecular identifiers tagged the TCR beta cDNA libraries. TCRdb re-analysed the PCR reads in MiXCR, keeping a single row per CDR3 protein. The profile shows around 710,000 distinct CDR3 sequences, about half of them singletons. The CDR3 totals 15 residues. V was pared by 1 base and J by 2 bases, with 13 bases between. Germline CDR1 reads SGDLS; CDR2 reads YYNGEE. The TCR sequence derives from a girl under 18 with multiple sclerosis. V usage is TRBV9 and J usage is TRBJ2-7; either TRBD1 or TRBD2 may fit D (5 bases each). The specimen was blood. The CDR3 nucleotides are TGTGCCAGCAGCGTAAAGTCAGGGACCCCCTACGAGCAGTACTTC. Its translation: CASSVKSGTPYEQYF.